The next 17 T cell receptor beta chains were all read from a single sample in a study of T cells in Graves' hyperthyroidism and ophthalmopathy. Authors of the study amplified TCR beta CDR3 regions from RNA transcripts. Initially, a first-round RT-PCR of the TCR CDR3 employed the HTBI primer set. From the multiplex PCR reads, TCRdb called clonotypes with MiXCR, one entry per CDR3 protein. This sample has about 610,000 distinct CDR3 sequences; about 43% occur once, and the top ten carry more than 7.5%. Sequencing was done on a sample of peripheral blood or thyroid tissue (not recorded which). All receptors derive from a woman aged 18-29 years with Graves' hyperthyroidism.

This clonotype was recorded many times. The J gene is TRBJ1-2, the V gene TRBV10-2; unclear D gene. The germline V gene has CDR1 WSHSY and CDR2 SAAADI. CDR3 length: 16 amino acids. The V gene lost 0 bases and the J gene lost 2 bases, with 13 bases spanning the gap. The CDR3 loop is CASSESPRSNNYGYTF. CDR3 bases: TGCGCCAGCAGTGAGTCGCCGCGCAGCAACAACTATGGCTACACCTTC.

J is TRBJ1-6 and V is TRBV20-1; the D is unclear. The CDR3 has 14 amino acids. In germline, CDR1 is DFQATT, CDR2 SNEGSKA (reference sequence). Trimming left V 4 bases short and J 10 bases short, with 17 bases between. CDR3: CSAKVSPEASPLHF. In DNA form, the CDR3 reads TGCAGTGCTAAGGTCAGCCCAGAGGCATCACCCCTCCACTTT.

This clonotype was seen ten or more times. The CDR3 loop reads CASSSQGYGYTF. CDR3 DNA: TGTGCCAGCAGCTCACAGGGTTATGGCTACACCTTC. The rearrangement joins TRBV7-2 to TRBJ1-2; the D gene is possibly TRBD1 (6 bases). The CDR3 totals 12 residues. From germline, CDR1 is SGHTA and CDR2 FQGNSA. The germline V and J ends were trimmed by 4 bases and 5 bases, with 8 bases remaining between them. The whole variable domain, filled in from reference TRBV7-2 and TRBJ1-2, reads GAGVSQSPSNKVTEKGKDVELRCDPISGHTALYWYRQSLGQGLEFLIYFQGNSAPDKSGLPSDRFSAERTGGSVSTLTIQRTQQEDSAVYLCASSSQGYGYTFGSGTRLTVV.

V gene TRBV5-1 combines with J gene TRBJ2-7, with a weak D call TRBD1 (6 bases). The CDR3 loop spans 20 amino acids. V gave up 3 bases and J gave up 0 bases, with 28 bases separating them. Looked up from germline, CDR1 is SGHRS and CDR2 is YFSETQ. The CDR3 protein is CASSSRPLRDILRNSYEQYF. For the CDR3, the DNA is TGCGCCAGCAGCTCCCGCCCTCTCCGGGACATACTACGGAACTCCTACGAGCAGTACTTC.

The V and J genes are TRBV20-1 and TRBJ2-7, with 12 bases lining up with TRBD2. CDR3 length equals 15 residues. The germline V gene encodes CDR1 DFQATT and CDR2 SNEGSKA (reference sequence). The CDR3 reads CSARLAGESSYEQYF. As DNA, the CDR3 is TGCAGCGCTCGACTAGCGGGAGAAAGCTCCTACGAGCAGTACTTC.

Remarks on this clonotype: Without the conserved terminal phenylalanine or tryptophan, this CDR3 likely stems from a read error. It is unclear where the CDR3 begins or ends on the DNA, so no DNA is shown, and the CDR3 is as TCRdb lists it. The chain couples TRBV11-3 to TRBJ1-4. Germline CDR1 reads SGHNT; CDR2 reads YENEEA. The CDR3 has 10 amino acids, counting both end residues. CDR3: CASSQGKANY.

The sample holds many counts of this clonotype. The V and J genes are TRBV7-2 and TRBJ2-7, with D perhaps matching TRBD1 (5 bases). The V end was cut by 3 bases, the J end by 2 bases, with 14 bases between. CDR1 is SGHTA, CDR2 FQGNSA, per germline. The CDR3 consists of 15 residues. Here the CDR3 reads CASSFDRSPTYEQYF. In nucleotides, the CDR3 is TGTGCCAGCAGCTTTGACAGATCCCCCACCTACGAGCAGTACTTC. Using reference TRBV7-2 and TRBJ2-7 for the parts outside the CDR3, the full variable domain is GAGVSQSPSNKVTEKGKDVELRCDPISGHTALYWYRQSLGQGLEFLIYFQGNSAPDKSGLPSDRFSAERTGGSVSTLTIQRTQQEDSAVYLCASSFDRSPTYEQYFGPGTRLTVT.

This clonotype occurred a few times. The chain has TRBV30 and TRBJ2-2, with D perhaps TRBD2 (5 bases). Trimming cost V 5 bases and J 6 bases, with 10 bases left between them. From germline, CDR1 is GTSNPN and CDR2 SVGIG (reference sequence). This CDR3 has 12 amino acids. Written as DNA, the CDR3 is TGTGCCTGGCCGAGGAGGCCCGGGGAGCTGTTTTTT. Amino acids: CAWPRRPGELFF. Complete variable domain (other parts from reference TRBV30 and TRBJ2-2): SQTIHQWPATLVQPVGSPLSLECTVEGTSNPNLYWYRQAAGRGLQLLFYSVGIGQISSEVPQNLSASRPQDRQFILSSKKLLLSDSGFYLCAWPRRPGELFFGEGSRLTVL.

Remarks on this clonotype: Possible read error: a much larger clone is one base away. This rearrangement joins TRBV29-1 to TRBJ1-2, with 7 bases fitting TRBD1. Trimming took 7 bases from V and 6 from J; bases not matched to a gene: 8. The CDR3 extends over 12 amino acids. Germline CDR1 reads SQVTM; CDR2 reads ANQGSEA. The CDR3 is CSARAGGNGYTF. The CDR3 DNA sequence: TGCAGCGCTAGGGCAGGGGGTAATGGCTACACCTTC.

This clonotype showed up just a few times. This chain connects TRBV29-1 to TRBJ2-3, with 11 bases matching TRBD2. Germline loops: CDR1 SQVTM, CDR2 ANQGSEA. The CDR3 spans 15 residues. CDR3 nucleotide sequence: TGCAGTGGGGGGGCTAGCGGGAGGACAACAGATACGCAGTATTTT. It encodes CSGGASGRTTDTQYF.

V and J are TRBV20-1 and TRBJ2-2; 16 nucleotides line up with TRBD2. CDR3 length: 19 residues. Unmatched junction bases numbered 12, after V lost 1 base and J lost 7 bases. CDR1 DFQATT and CDR2 SNEGSKA come from the germline V gene (reference sequence). The CDR3 nucleotides read TGCAGTGCTAGAGGAGAGGCGGGACTAGCGGGAGGGCCAGGCGGGGAGCTGTTTTTT. It specifies CSARGEAGLAGGPGGELFF.

Note on this clonotype: The junction shows a germline mismatch at one end, possibly a read error. The CDR3 here is CANSDVSMEGTQYF. CDR3 DNA sequence: TGTGCCAACAGTGATGTCTCGATGGAAGGGACCCAGTACTTC. The chain recombines TRBV10-3 with TRBJ2-5; D is uncertain. Germline CDR1 is ENHRY and CDR2 is SYGVKD. CDR3 length: 14 amino acids.

This clonotype was seen at least ten times. V and J are TRBV5-1 and TRBJ1-1, with D hard to call. The CDR3 totals 14 residues. Germline CDR1 and CDR2: SGHRS and YFSETQ. The ends were cut back, 2 bases at V and 2 bases at J, with 10 bases in the middle. CDR3 region: CASSLLGTNTEAFF. CDR3 sequence (DNA): TGCGCCAGCAGCTTACTGGGAACAAACACTGAAGCTTTCTTT.

V gene TRBV7-2 combines with J gene TRBJ2-7; maybe TRBD1 (5 bases). Per the germline V gene, CDR1 is SGHTA and CDR2 is FQGNSA. CDR3 length: 11 amino acids. CDR3: CALQDSYEQYF. The CDR3 DNA follows: TGTGCTCTACAGGACTCCTACGAGCAGTACTTC.

This clonotype was recorded many times. This chain uses TRBV29-1 with TRBJ2-5, with 7 bases matching TRBD1. Germline lookup yields CDR1 SQVTM and CDR2 ANQGSEA. V shed 6 bases, J shed 2 bases, and the junction held 0 bases outside the gene matches. The CDR3 loop spans 11 amino acids. The CDR3 is CSVDRQETQYF. Written as DNA, the CDR3 is TGCAGCGTGGACAGGCAAGAGACCCAGTACTTC.

Comment on this clonotype: The DNA is left out, because the CDR3 cannot be placed on it with certainty; the CDR3 is given as TCRdb lists it. The V and J genes are TRBV25-1 and TRBJ1-6; TRBD1 is the table's D call, not checked against the DNA. The V gene's germline CDR1 is MGHDK and CDR2 SYGVNS. Both ends counted, the CDR3 spans 17 residues. This chain's CDR3 is CASICSASTGVNSPLHF.

This clonotype has a count of ten or more. The chain employs TRBV5-6 and TRBJ1-2; D gene ambiguous. Trimming left V 4 bases short and J 4 bases short, with 14 bases between. Germline-derived CDR1 and CDR2 are SGHDT and YYEEEE. The CDR3 length is 14 residues. The CDR3 DNA is TGTGCCAGCAGCACCAGGACTGCCTTCTATGGCTACACCTTC. Its translation is CASSTRTAFYGYTF. The whole variable domain, filled in from reference TRBV5-6 and TRBJ1-2, reads DAGVTQSPTHLIKTRGQQVTLRCSPKSGHDTVSWYQQALGQGPQFIFQYYEEEERQRGNFPDRFSGHQFPNYSSELNVNALLLGDSALYLCASSTRTAFYGYTFGSGTRLTVV.